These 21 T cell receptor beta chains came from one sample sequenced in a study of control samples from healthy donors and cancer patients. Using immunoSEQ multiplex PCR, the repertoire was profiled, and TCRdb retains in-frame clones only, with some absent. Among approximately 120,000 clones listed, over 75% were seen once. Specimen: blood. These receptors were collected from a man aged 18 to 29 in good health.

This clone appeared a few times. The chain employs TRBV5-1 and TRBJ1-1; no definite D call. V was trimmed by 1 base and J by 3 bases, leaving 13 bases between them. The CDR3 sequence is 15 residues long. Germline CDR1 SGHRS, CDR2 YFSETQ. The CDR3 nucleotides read TGCGCCAGCAGCTTGACAGCGGCTGGGGACACTGAAGCTTTCTTT. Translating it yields CASSLTAAGDTEAFF. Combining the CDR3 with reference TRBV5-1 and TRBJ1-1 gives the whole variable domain KAGVTQTPRYLIKTRGQQVTLSCSPISGHRSVSWYQQTPGQGLQFLFEYFSETQRNKGNFPGRFSGRQFSNSRSEMNVSTLELGDSALYLCASSLTAAGDTEAFFGQGTRLTVV.

The CDR3 sequence: CASSRGQSEAFF. CDR3 in DNA: TGTGCCAGCAGCCGGGGACAGTCCGAAGCTTTCTTT. The V call is TRBV3-1 (or the pseudogene TRBV3-2), the J call TRBJ1-1; 7 positions match TRBD1. V shed 4 bases and J 8 bases; nucleotides not matched to a gene: 4. The CDR3 has 12 amino acids. Germline-derived CDR1 and CDR2 are LGHDT and YNNKEL (reference sequence).

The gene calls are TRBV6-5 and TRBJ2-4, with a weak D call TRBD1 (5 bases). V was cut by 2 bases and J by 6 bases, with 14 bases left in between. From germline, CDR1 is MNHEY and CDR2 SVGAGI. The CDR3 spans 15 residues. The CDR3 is CASSYDRTFGNIQYF. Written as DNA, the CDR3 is TGTGCCAGCAGTTACGATAGGACATTTGGAAACATTCAGTACTTC.

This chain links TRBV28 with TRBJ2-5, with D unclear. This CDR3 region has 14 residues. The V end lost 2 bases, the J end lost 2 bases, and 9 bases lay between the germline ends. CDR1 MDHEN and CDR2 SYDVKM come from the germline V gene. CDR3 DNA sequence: TGTGCCAGCAGTTTAGGGCTGGGGCAAGAGACCCAGTACTTC. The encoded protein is CASSLGLGQETQYF.

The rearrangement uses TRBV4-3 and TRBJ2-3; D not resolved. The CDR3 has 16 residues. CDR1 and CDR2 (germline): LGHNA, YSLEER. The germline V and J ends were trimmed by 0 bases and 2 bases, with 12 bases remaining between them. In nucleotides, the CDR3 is TGCGCCAGCAGCCAAGACGATGCAGCCGACACAGATACGCAGTATTTT. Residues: CASSQDDAADTDTQYF.

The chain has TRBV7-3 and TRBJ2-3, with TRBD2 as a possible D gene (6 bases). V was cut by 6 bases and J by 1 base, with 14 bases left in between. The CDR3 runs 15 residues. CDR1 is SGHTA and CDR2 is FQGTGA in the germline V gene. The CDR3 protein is CASSFAWGGTDTQYF. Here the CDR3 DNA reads TGTGCCAGCAGTTTTGCCTGGGGGGGCACAGATACGCAGTATTTT.

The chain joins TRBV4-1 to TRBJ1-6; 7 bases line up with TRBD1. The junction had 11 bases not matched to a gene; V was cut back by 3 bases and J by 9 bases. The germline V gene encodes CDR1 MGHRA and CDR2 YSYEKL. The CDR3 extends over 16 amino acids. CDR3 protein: CASSQPRTGKSSPLHF. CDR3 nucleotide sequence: TGCGCCAGCAGCCAGCCCAGGACAGGAAAGTCTTCACCCCTCCACTTT.

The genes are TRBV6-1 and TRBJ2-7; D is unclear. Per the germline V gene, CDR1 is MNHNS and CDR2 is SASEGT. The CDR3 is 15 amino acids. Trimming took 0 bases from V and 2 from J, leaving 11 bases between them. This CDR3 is CASSEAATFAYEQYF. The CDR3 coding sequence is TGTGCCAGCAGTGAAGCGGCGACTTTCGCCTACGAGCAGTACTTC.

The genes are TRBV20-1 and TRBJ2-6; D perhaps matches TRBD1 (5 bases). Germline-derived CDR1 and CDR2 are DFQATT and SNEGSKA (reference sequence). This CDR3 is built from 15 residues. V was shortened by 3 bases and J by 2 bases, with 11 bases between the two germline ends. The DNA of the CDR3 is TGCAGTGCTAGTTGGAGCAGGGCTGGGGCCAACGTCCTGACTTTC. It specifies CSASWSRAGANVLTF.

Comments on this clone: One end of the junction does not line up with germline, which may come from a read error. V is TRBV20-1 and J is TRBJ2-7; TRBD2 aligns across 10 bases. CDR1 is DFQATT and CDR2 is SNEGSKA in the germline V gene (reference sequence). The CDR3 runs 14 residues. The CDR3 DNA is TGCAGTGCTAGTTCCCTAGCGGGAGCCCCGCTGCTTTTCTTC. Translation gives CSASSLAGAPLLFF.

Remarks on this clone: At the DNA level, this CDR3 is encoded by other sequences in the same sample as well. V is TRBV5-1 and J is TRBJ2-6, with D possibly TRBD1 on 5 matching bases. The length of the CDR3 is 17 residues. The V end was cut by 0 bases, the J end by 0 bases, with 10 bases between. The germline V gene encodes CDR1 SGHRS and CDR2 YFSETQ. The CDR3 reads CASSLVGQTSGANVLTF. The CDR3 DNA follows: TGCGCCAGCAGCTTGGTAGGACAAACCTCTGGGGCCAACGTCCTGACTTTC.

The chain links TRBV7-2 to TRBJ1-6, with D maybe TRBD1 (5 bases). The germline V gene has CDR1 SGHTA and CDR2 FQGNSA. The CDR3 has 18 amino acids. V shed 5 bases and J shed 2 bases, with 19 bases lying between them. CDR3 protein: CASSARGPDSAYNSPLHF. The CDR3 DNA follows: TGTGCCAGCAGCGCGAGAGGACCCGACAGCGCCTATAATTCACCCCTCCACTTT.

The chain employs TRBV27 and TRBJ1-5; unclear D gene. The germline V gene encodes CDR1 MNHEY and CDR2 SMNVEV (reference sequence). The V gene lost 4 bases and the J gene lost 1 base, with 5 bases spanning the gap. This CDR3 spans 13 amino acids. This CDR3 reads CASSSGSNQPQHF. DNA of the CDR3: TGTGCCAGCAGTTCCGGGAGCAATCAGCCCCAGCATTTT.

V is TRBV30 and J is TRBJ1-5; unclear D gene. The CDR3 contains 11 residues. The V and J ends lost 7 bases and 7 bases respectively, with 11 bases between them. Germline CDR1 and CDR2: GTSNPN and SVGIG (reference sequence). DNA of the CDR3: TGTGCCTATCCTCCGGGACAGCCCCAGCATTTT. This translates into CAYPPGQPQHF.

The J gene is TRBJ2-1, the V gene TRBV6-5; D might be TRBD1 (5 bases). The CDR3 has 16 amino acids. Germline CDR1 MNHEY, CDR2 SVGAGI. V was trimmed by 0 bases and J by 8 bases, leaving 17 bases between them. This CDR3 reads CASSYSIQGDVDEQFF. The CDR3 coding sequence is TGTGCCAGCAGTTACTCGATTCAGGGTGATGTCGATGAGCAGTTCTTC.

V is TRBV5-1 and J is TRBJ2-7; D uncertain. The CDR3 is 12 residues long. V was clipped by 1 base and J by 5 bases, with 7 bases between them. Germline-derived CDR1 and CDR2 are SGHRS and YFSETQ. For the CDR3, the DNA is TGCGCCAGCAGCTTGCAGGCTGACGAGCAGTACTTC. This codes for CASSLQADEQYF.

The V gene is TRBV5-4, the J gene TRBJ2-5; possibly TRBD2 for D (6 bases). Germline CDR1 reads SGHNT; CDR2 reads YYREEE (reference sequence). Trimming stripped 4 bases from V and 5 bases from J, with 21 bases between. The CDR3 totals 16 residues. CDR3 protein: CASSPAVGTSWETQYF. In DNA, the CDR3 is TGTGCCAGCAGCCCCGCGGTCGGGACTTCTTGGGAGACCCAGTACTTC.

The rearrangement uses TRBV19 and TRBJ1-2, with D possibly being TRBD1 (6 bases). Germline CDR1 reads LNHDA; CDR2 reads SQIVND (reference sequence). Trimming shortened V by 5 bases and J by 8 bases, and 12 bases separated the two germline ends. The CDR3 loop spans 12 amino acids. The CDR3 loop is CASSGPGDGYTF. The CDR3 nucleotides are TGTGCCAGTAGTGGCCCAGGGGACGGCTACACCTTC.

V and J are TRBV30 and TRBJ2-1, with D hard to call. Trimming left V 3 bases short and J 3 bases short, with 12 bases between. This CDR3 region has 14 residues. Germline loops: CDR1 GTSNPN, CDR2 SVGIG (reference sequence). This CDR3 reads CAWSPDLFYNEQFF. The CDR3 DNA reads TGTGCCTGGAGCCCCGATCTATTCTACAATGAGCAGTTCTTC.

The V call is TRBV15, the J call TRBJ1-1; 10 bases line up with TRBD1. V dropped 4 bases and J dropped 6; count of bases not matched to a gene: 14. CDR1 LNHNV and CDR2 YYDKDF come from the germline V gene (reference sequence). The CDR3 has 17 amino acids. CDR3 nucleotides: TGTGCCACCAGCACAATTAATGGGACAGGGGTGGGAGCTGAAGCTTTCTTT. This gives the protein CATSTINGTGVGAEAFF.

In DNA, the CDR3 is TGTGCCAGCAGTTATACCGGGACAGGGGTCCACGAGCAGTACTTC. The encoded protein is CASSYTGTGVHEQYF. The rearrangement uses TRBV6-5 and TRBJ2-7; 10 nucleotides agree with TRBD1. The germline V gene has CDR1 MNHEY and CDR2 SVGAGI. After removal of 3 bases from V and 5 bases from J, the junction contained 7 bases not matched to a gene. This CDR3 spans 15 amino acids.